Each of the 13 T cell receptor beta chains below was sequenced from the same sample in a study of shared clonotypes between healthy human individuals. The protocol was immunoSEQ multiplex PCR, while the TCRdb copy is restricted to in-frame clones and leaves out a portion. The data hold approximately 82,000 clones, with 62% observed a single time. Sequencing was done on a sample of memory CD8+ T cells sorted from blood. The sample's subset: CD45RO+ cells pooled with CCR7-negative TemRA cells. Every receptor here comes from a man under 40 in good health.

The J gene is TRBJ2-1, the V gene TRBV6-1; 8 bases map to TRBD2. Looked up from germline, CDR1 is MNHNS and CDR2 is SASEGT. V lost 7 bases, J lost 2 bases, and 7 bases stayed unmatched. The CDR3 spans 15 residues. The CDR3 nucleotides read TGTGCCAGCATAGAGGTAGCGGGGACCTACAATGAGCAGTTCTTC. This gives the protein CASIEVAGTYNEQFF.

The rearrangement joins TRBV9 to TRBJ2-5, with a possible D match to TRBD1 (5 bases). Trimming took 0 bases from V and 5 from J, leaving 11 bases between them. CDR3 length: 14 amino acids. Germline lookup yields CDR1 SGDLS and CDR2 YYNGEE. The chain's CDR3 is CASSVEQVGETQYF. In nucleotides, the CDR3 is TGTGCCAGCAGCGTAGAACAGGTGGGGGAGACCCAGTACTTC.

The genes are TRBV19 and TRBJ2-7; 8 bases line up with TRBD1. The CDR3 extends over 16 amino acids. Germline V gene lookup returns CDR1 LNHDA and CDR2 SQIVND (reference sequence). Trimming removed 1 base from V and 0 bases from J; junction bases left unmatched: 5. The chain's CDR3 is CASSIATGESSYEQYF. DNA of the CDR3: TGTGCCAGTAGTATAGCGACAGGGGAGTCCTCCTACGAGCAGTACTTC. The complete variable domain, with remaining parts taken from reference TRBV19 and TRBJ2-7, reads DGGITQSPKYLFRKEGQNVTLSCEQNLNHDAMYWYRQDPGQGLRLIYYSQIVNDFQKGDIAEGYSVSREKKESFPLTVTSAQKNPTAFYLCASSIATGESSYEQYFGPGTRLTVT.

The rearrangement joins TRBV6-6 to TRBJ1-5; no definite D call. CDR1 and CDR2 from the germline V gene are MNHNY and SVGAGI (reference sequence). The CDR3 contains 15 residues. Deletions cut 5 bases from V and 8 bases from J, with 19 bases between. The CDR3 coding sequence is TGTGCCAGCAGTATAAGCTCCAGTTACCTTGAGCCCCAGCATTTT. Residues: CASSISSSYLEPQHF.

The chain carries TRBV29-1 and TRBJ2-2, with D perhaps TRBD1 or TRBD2 (6 bases each). V was trimmed by 7 bases and J by 2 bases, leaving 17 bases between them. Germline V gives CDR1 SQVTM, CDR2 ANQGSEA. The CDR3 is made up of 15 amino acids. CDR3 nucleotide sequence: TGCAGCGGGGGGGCGGTTGCCTTCAACACCGGGGAGCTGTTTTTT. This codes for CSGGAVAFNTGELFF.

The table lists this clone with a few counts. This chain joins TRBV7-2 and TRBJ2-7; 8 bases are a match to TRBD2. In germline, CDR1 is SGHTA, CDR2 FQGNSA. The V segment lost 5 bases and the J segment 7 bases; nucleotides outside the gene matches: 7. The CDR3 is made up of 13 amino acids. CDR3 DNA sequence: TGTGCCAGCAGCGTTAGCGGGGCGGGGGAGCAGTACTTC. Translating gives CASSVSGAGEQYF.

V gene TRBV15 combines with J gene TRBJ2-3, with D uncertain. Trimming took off 1 base at V and 2 bases at J, with 7 bases between the two ends. This CDR3 contains 14 residues. CDR1 and CDR2 (germline): LNHNV, YYDKDF (reference sequence). CDR3 bases: TGTGCCACCAGCAGAGGAGAAGTCACAGATACGCAGTATTTT. Translating gives CATSRGEVTDTQYF.

J is TRBJ2-1 and V is TRBV13; 8 nucleotides agree with TRBD2. The CDR3 sequence is 16 residues long. Germline trimming cut 5 bases from V and 0 bases from J; bases unmatched to any gene: 6. The germline gives CDR1 PRHDT, CDR2 FYEKMQ (reference sequence). CDR3 DNA: TGTGCCAGCAGCCATATAAGCGGGAGCTCCTACAATGAGCAGTTCTTC. Translation gives CASSHISGSSYNEQFF.

This clone has just a few counts. The chain recombines TRBV30 with TRBJ1-3; D call uncertain. Trimming cost V 1 base and J 3 bases, with 10 bases left between them. CDR1 is GTSNPN and CDR2 is SVGIG in the germline V gene (reference sequence). The CDR3 spans 14 residues. In nucleotides, the CDR3 is TGTGCCTGGAGTGCGGTAAACGGTGGAAACACCATATATTTT. As protein: CAWSAVNGGNTIYF.

In this sample, this clone turned up many times. The chain has TRBV7-2 and TRBJ2-1, with 9 bases fitting TRBD2. V lost 5 bases to trimming and J lost 9 bases; unmatched junction nucleotides: 8. The CDR3 runs to 14 residues. Germline values: CDR1 SGHTA, CDR2 FQGNSA. The CDR3 protein is CASSQGLAGVEQFF. CDR3 DNA: TGTGCCAGCAGCCAGGGACTAGCCGGGGTTGAGCAGTTCTTC.

This clone was seen repeatedly, ten times or more. The chain links TRBV5-6 to TRBJ1-4, with D perhaps matching TRBD1 (6 bases). This CDR3 is built from 15 residues. Trimming shortened V by 1 base and J by 3 bases, and 10 bases separated the two germline ends. Germline CDR1 reads SGHDT; CDR2 reads YYEEEE. DNA of the CDR3: TGTGCCAGCAGCTTGACAGGGATCCCTAATGAAAAACTGTTTTTT. Its protein product is CASSLTGIPNEKLFF.

The chain is built from TRBV6-5 and TRBJ1-1; D might be TRBD1 (5 bases). The length of the CDR3 is 14 residues. The V gene's germline CDR1 is MNHEY and CDR2 SVGAGI. Trimming shortened V by 6 bases and J by 1 base, and 12 bases separated the two germline ends. The CDR3 sequence: CASSPTGPNTEAFF. Written as DNA, the CDR3 is TGTGCCAGCAGCCCAACAGGCCCGAACACTGAAGCTTTCTTT.

This chain uses TRBV28 with TRBJ1-5; D remains ambiguous. The CDR3 runs 17 residues. Trimming pared 3 bases from V and 0 bases from J, leaving 15 bases between. Germline V gene data show CDR1 as MDHEN and CDR2 as SYDVKM. CDR3 region: CASSFEWENYSNQPQHF. DNA for the CDR3: TGTGCCAGCAGTTTTGAATGGGAGAATTATAGCAATCAGCCCCAGCATTTT.